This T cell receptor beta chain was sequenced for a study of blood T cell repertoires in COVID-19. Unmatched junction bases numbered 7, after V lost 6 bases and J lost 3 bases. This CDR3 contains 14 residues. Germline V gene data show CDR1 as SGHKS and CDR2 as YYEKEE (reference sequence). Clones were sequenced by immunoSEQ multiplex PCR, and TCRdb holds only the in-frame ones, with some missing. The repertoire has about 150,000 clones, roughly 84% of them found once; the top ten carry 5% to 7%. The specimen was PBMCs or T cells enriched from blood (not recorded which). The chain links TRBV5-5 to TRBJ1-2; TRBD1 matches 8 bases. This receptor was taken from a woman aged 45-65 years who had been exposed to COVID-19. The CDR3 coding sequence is TGTGCCAGCACCCCCAGGGGGCAGGACTATGGCTACACCTTC. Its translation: CASTPRGQDYGYTF.